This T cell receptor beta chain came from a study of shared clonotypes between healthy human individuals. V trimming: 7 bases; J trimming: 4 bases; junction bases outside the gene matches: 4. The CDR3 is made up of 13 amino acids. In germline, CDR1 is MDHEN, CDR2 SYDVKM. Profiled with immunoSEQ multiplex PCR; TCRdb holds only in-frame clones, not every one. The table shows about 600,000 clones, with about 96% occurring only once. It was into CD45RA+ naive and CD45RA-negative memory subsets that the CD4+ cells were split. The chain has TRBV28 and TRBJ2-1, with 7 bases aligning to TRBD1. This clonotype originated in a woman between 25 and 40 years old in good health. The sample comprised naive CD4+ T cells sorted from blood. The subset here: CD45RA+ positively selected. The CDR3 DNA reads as TGTGCCAGCATCCCGGGACAGTACAATGAGCAGTTCTTC. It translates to CASIPGQYNEQFF.